This record looks at one TCR beta chain sequence and its context. Using a J-beta primer mix together with a sample-barcoded 5' primer, a second PCR was run for 7 to 11 cycles. TCRdb itself ran the 5' RACE reads through MiXCR, one entry per CDR3 protein. The sample has some 710,000 distinct CDR3 sequences, about half seen once. This sample was included in a study of blood T cells in healthy people across ages. CDR3 length: 15 amino acids. Germline V CDR1 and CDR2: DFQATT, SNEGSKA (reference sequence). Between the trimmed V and J ends, which lost 1 base and 5 bases, there was a span of 14 bases. Specimen: blood. This sequence was found in a man aged 80 or over in good health. V gene TRBV20-1 combines with J gene TRBJ1-4, with D possibly matching TRBD1 (5 bases). The CDR3: CSARGGGTRNEKLFF. CDR3 nucleotide sequence: TGCAGTGCTAGAGGAGGAGGGACCAGAAATGAAAAACTGTTTTTT.